This passage covers 9 T cell receptor beta chains from one sample sequenced in a study of post-analysis software for immune sequencing data. Whole-study results and caveats: TRBV5-6, TRBV5-1 and TRBV20-1 belonged to a set of roughly 5 TRBV segments that were more frequent in patients than controls.

Unique molecular identifiers were built into the TCR beta cDNA libraries. TCRdb reanalysed the PCR reads using MiXCR and keeps one entry per CDR3 protein. Among hundreds of thousands of distinct CDR3 sequences, 44% were seen once, and the ten largest hold under 2%. No antigen is known for these receptors. The specimen sequenced was blood. The receptors originated from a girl aged 10-17 years with multiple sclerosis.

This clonotype turned up a few times. V usage is TRBV7-8 and J usage is TRBJ2-1; TRBD2 matches at 8 bases. Germline V gives CDR1 SGHVS, CDR2 FQNEAQ. The ends lost 4 bases at V and 4 bases at J; junction bases unmatched: 9. This CDR3 comprises 16 residues. The CDR3 DNA is TGTGCCAGCAGCTCCCGGGAGCGGGGGAGTTACAATGAGCAGTTCTTC. It yields the protein CASSSRERGSYNEQFF.

CDR3 sequence: CASSTIGGPQHF. In nucleotides, the CDR3 is TGTGCCAGCAGTACCATCGGCGGGCCCCAGCATTTT. The V and J genes are TRBV2 and TRBJ1-5, with D hard to call. CDR3 length equals 12 residues. V dropped 5 bases and J dropped 9 bases, with 11 bases sitting between them. CDR1 and CDR2 (germline): SNHLY, FYNNEI.

This chain links TRBV27 with TRBJ2-1; perhaps TRBD1 as D (5 bases). The CDR3 contains 13 residues. Trimming took 4 bases from V and 9 from J, leaving 13 bases between them. Germline V CDR1 and CDR2: MNHEY, SMNVEV (reference sequence). The CDR3 sequence: CASSSTVEAEQFF. In DNA, the CDR3 is TGTGCCAGCAGTTCGACAGTAGAAGCTGAGCAGTTCTTC.

The V gene is TRBV5-6, the J gene TRBJ1-5, with D perhaps TRBD1 (5 bases). Germline CDR1 SGHDT, CDR2 YYEEEE. The CDR3 contains 15 residues. V lost 5 bases and J 6 bases, leaving 18 bases between the germline ends. The chain's CDR3 is CASSSRTTGSQPQHF. CDR3 DNA sequence: TGTGCCAGCAGTTCTAGGACAACGGGGAGTCAGCCCCAGCATTTT.

The chain has TRBV12-3 or TRBV12-4 and TRBJ2-5; 7 bases align to TRBD1. The CDR3 is 13 amino acids. Trimming at V came to 5 bases and at J to 4 bases, leaving 4 bases not matched to a gene. DNA of the CDR3: TGTGCCAGCAGTGACAGGGATGGAGAGACCCAGTACTTC. Translating it yields CASSDRDGETQYF.

This clonotype was found a few times. The chain links TRBV6-6 to TRBJ2-5, with D possibly TRBD1 on 7 matching bases. This CDR3 is built from 16 residues. CDR1 MNHNY and CDR2 SVGAGI come from the germline V gene (reference sequence). The V gene lost 2 bases and the J gene lost 5 bases, with 18 bases spanning the gap. The CDR3 sequence: CASSYPSTGSGETQYF. The CDR3 nucleotides read TGTGCCAGCAGTTACCCCTCGACAGGGAGCGGGGAGACCCAGTACTTC.

The rearrangement uses TRBV2 and TRBJ2-1; D is perhaps TRBD1 or TRBD2 (5 bases each). The CDR3 covers 15 residues. The germline gives CDR1 SNHLY, CDR2 FYNNEI. V was clipped by 7 bases and J by 8 bases, with 21 bases between them. The CDR3: CASTLMGPGSDEQFF. The CDR3 DNA sequence: TGTGCCAGCACCCTGATGGGACCTGGCAGCGATGAGCAGTTCTTC.

The V call is TRBV12-3 or TRBV12-4, the J call TRBJ1-2; TRBD1 is a possible D gene (6 bases). Deletions cut 7 bases from V and 1 base from J, with 22 bases between. This CDR3 spans 17 amino acids. CDR3 protein: CASTTVGGHRLNYGYTF. The CDR3 DNA is TGTGCCAGCACCACCGTGGGGGGCCACCGACTTAACTATGGCTACACCTTC.

Only a few counts were recorded for this clonotype. The gene calls are TRBV20-1 and TRBJ2-3; maybe TRBD1 (5 bases). The CDR3 runs to 12 residues. The V gene's germline CDR1 is DFQATT and CDR2 SNEGSKA (reference sequence). Trimming shortened V by 3 bases and J by 7 bases, and 11 bases separated the two germline ends. The CDR3 reads CSASKGKNTQYF. For the CDR3, the DNA is TGCAGTGCTAGTAAGGGGAAAAATACGCAGTATTTT.